This T cell receptor beta chain was sequenced in a study of blood T cell repertoires in COVID-19. Study at large: Spain, Italy and the United States supplied samples that represented acute and convalescent COVID-19. PBMCs, B-cell-depleted T cells, or T cells were the source of the cDNA or gDNA that made up the material.

Under the authors' procedure: Amplification of reference gene primers was used by the study to estimate nucleated cell counts. Data came from immunoSEQ multiplex PCR; TCRdb stores just in-frame clones and leaves some out. That table gives V, J and clone size, and the DNA gave D and trimming. Seen here are 70,000 to 80,000 clones, approximately 80% observed once, and the top ten hold roughly two fifths. CDR1 is ENHRY and CDR2 is SYGVKD in the germline V gene. Trimming left V 0 bases short and J 10 bases short, with 15 bases between. The CDR3 loop spans 14 amino acids. This clone showed up just once. Sequenced material: peripheral blood. This chain uses TRBV10-3 with TRBJ1-2; no definite D call. This receptor was obtained from an elderly man with acute or convalescent COVID-19. The CDR3 here is CAISESNGPEVYTF. The CDR3 DNA is TGTGCCATCAGTGAGTCGAACGGTCCTGAGGTCTACACCTTC.